The source of this T cell receptor (beta chain) is a study of T cell responses to AZD1222 COVID-19 vaccine. Trimming took 4 bases from V and 5 from J, leaving 12 bases between them. CDR3 length equals 14 residues. Germline CDR1 and CDR2: SGHRS and YFSETQ. Sequencing used immunoSEQ multiplex PCR; TCRdb keeps in-frame clones, though not all of them. The table shows some 130,000 clones, with roughly 88% occurring only once. The source was peripheral blood, collected on day 0 of AZD1222 vaccination. The rearrangement joins TRBV5-1 to TRBJ1-4; TRBD1 might be the D (5 bases). This TCR was sampled from an adult in good health. The CDR3 sequence is CASSTQSGNEKLFF. As DNA, the CDR3 is TGCGCCAGCAGCACCCAATCAGGGAATGAAAAACTGTTTTTT.